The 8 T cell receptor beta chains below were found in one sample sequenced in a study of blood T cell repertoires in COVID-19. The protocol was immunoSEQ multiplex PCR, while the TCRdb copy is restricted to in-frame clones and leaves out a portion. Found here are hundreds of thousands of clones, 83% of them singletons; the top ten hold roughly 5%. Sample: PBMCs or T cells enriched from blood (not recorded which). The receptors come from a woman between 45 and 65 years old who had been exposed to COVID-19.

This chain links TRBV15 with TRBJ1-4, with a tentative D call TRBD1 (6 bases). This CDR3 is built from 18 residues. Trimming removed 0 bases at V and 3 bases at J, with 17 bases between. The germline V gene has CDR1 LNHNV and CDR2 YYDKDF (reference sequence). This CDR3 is CATSRDLGGAPPNEKLFF. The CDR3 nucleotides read TGTGCCACCAGCAGAGATCTAGGGGGGGCCCCGCCTAATGAAAAACTGTTTTTT. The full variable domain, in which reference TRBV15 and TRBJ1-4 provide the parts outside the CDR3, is DAMVIQNPRYQVTQFGKPVTLSCSQTLNHNVMYWYQQKSSQAPKLLFHYYDKDFNNEADTPDNFQSRRPNTSFCFLDIRSPGLGDTAMYLCATSRDLGGAPPNEKLFFGSGTQLSVL.

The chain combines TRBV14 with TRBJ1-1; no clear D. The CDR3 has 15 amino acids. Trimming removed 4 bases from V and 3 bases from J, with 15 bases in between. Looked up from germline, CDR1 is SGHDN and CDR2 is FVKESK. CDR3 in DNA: TGTGCCAGCAGCCGCGGGAGTCGGCGGGACACTGAAGCTTTCTTT. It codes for CASSRGSRRDTEAFF.

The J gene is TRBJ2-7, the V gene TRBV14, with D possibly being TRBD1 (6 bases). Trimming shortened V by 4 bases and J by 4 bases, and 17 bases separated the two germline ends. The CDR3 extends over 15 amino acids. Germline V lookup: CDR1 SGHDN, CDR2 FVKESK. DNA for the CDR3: TGTGCCAGCAGCCCACGACAGGTCGGAGTTTACGAGCAGTACTTC. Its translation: CASSPRQVGVYEQYF.

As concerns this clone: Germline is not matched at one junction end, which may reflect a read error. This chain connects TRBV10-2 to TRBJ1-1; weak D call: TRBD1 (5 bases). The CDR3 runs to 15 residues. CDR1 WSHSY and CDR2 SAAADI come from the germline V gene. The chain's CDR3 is CASSDPGLSPPRRDF. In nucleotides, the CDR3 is TGCGCCAGCAGTGATCCGGGACTTTCTCCTCCCCGGCGAGACTTT.

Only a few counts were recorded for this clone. The CDR3 loop reads CASSPRQTEPEAFF. DNA of the CDR3: TGTGCCAGCTCACCAAGGCAGACAGAGCCTGAAGCTTTCTTT. The chain employs TRBV18 and TRBJ1-1, with D tentatively TRBD1 (5 bases). CDR1 KGHSH and CDR2 LQKENI come from the germline V gene. With 2 bases removed from V and 6 bases from J, the gap between germline ends came to 13 bases. The length of the CDR3 is 14 residues. Full variable domain (rest looked up from reference TRBV18 and TRBJ1-1): NAGVMQNPRHLVRRRGQEARLRCSPMKGHSHVYWYRQLPEEGLKFMVYLQKENIIDESGMPKERFSAEFPKEGPSILRIQQVVRGDSAAYFCASSPRQTEPEAFFGQGTRLTVV.

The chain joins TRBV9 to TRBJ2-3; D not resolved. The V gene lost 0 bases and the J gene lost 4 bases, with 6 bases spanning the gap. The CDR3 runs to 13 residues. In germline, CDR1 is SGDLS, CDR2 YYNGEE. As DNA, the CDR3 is TGTGCCAGCAGCGTAGACGGAGCAGATACGCAGTATTTT. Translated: CASSVDGADTQYF.

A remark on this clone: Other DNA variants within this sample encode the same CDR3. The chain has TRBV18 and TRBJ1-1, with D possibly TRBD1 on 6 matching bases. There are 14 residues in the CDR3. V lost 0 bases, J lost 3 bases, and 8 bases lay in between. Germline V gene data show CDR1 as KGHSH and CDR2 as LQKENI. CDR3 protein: CASSPPYRDTEAFF. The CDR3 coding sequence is TGTGCCAGCTCACCACCGTACAGGGACACTGAAGCTTTCTTT.

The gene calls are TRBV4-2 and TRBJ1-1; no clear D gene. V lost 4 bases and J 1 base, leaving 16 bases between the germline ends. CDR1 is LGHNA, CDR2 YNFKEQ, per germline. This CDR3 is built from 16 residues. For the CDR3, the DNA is TGTGCCAGCAGCCCCATCGGAACAGCGGGGAACACTGAAGCTTTCTTT. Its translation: CASSPIGTAGNTEAFF.